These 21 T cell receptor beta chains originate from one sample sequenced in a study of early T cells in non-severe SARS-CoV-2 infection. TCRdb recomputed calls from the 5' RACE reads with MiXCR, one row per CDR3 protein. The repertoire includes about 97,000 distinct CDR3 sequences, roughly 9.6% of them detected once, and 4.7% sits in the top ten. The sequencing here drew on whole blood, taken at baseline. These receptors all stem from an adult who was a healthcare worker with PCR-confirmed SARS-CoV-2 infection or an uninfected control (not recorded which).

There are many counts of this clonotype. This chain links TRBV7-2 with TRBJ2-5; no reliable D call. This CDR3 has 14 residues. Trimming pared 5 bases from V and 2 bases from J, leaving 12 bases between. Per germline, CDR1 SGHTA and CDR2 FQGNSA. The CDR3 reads CASSARSSQETQYF. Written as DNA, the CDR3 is TGTGCCAGCAGCGCCAGGAGTTCTCAAGAGACCCAGTACTTC.

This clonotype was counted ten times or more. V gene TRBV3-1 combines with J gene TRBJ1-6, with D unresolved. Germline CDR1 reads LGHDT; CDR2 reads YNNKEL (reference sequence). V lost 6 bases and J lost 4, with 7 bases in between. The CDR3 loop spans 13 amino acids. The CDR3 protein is CASSSGYNSPLHF. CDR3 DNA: TGTGCCAGCAGTTCCGGATATAATTCACCCCTCCACTTT. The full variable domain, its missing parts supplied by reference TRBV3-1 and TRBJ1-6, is DTAVSQTPKYLVTQMGNDKSIKCEQNLGHDTMYWYKQDSKKFLKIMFSYNNKELIINETVPNRFSPKSPDKAHLNLHINSLELGDSAVYFCASSSGYNSPLHFGNGTRLTVT.

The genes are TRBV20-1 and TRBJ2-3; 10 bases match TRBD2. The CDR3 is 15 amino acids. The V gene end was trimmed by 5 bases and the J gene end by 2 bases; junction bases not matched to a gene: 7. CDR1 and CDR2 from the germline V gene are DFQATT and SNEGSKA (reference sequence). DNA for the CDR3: TGCAGTGCTGAAGGACTAGCGGTGTTCACAGATACGCAGTATTTT. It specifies CSAEGLAVFTDTQYF.

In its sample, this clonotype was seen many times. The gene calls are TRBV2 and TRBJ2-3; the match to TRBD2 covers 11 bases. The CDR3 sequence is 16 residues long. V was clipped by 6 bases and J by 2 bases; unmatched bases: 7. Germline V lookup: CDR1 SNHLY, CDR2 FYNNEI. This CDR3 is CASSPGTSGYTDTQYF. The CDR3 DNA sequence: TGTGCCAGCAGCCCCGGGACTAGCGGATACACAGATACGCAGTATTTT.

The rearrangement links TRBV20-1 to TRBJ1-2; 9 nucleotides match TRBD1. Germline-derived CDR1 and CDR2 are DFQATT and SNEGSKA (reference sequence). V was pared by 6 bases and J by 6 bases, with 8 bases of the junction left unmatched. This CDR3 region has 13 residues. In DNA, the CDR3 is TGCAGTGCCCGGGACAGGGAAGGGAATGGCTACACCTTC. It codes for CSARDREGNGYTF.

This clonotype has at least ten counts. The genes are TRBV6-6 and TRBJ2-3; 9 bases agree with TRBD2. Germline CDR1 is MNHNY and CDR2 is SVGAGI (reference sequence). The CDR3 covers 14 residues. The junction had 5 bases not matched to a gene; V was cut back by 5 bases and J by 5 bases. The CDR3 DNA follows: TGTGCCAGCAGTCCGGGACTAGCTGGAGATACGCAGTATTTT. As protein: CASSPGLAGDTQYF.

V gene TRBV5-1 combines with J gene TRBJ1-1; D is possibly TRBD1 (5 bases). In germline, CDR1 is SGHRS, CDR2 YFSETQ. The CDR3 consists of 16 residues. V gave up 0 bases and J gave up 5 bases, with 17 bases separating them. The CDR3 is CASSLDSRGMSTEAFF. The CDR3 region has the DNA TGCGCCAGCAGCTTGGATTCTCGGGGGATGAGTACTGAAGCTTTCTTT.

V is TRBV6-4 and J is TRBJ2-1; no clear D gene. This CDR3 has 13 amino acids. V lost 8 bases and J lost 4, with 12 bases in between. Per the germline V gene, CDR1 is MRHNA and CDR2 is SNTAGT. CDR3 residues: CASPRGAYNEQFF. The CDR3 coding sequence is TGTGCCAGCCCCAGAGGTGCGTACAATGAGCAGTTCTTC.

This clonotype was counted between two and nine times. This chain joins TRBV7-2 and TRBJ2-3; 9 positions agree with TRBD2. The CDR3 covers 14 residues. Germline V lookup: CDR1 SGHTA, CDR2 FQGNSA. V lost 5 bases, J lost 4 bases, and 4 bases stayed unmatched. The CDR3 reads CASSSGGRADTQYF. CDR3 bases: TGTGCCAGCAGCAGCGGGGGGCGGGCAGATACGCAGTATTTT.

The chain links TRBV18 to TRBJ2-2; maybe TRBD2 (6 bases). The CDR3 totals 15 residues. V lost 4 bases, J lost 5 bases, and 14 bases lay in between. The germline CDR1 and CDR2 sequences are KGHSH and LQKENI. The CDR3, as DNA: TGTGCCAGCTCACTTCTCGACGGAGGGACCGGGGAGCTGTTTTTT. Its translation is CASSLLDGGTGELFF.

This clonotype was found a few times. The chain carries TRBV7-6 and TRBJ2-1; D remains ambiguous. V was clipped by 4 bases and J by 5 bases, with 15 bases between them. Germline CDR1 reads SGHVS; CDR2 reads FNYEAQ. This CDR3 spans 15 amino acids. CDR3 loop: CASSSPGWLHNEQFF. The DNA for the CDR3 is TGTGCCAGCAGCTCGCCGGGTTGGTTACACAATGAGCAGTTCTTC.

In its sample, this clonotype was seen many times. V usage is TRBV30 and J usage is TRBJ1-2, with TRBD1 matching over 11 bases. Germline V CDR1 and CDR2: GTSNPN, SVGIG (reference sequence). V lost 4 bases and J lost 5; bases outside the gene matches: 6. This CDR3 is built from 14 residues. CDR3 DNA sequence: TGTGCCTGGACCCGGACAGGGGGCGCATATGGCTACACCTTC. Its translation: CAWTRTGGAYGYTF.

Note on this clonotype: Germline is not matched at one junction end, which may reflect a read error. Here the CDR3 DNA reads TGTGCCAGCAACTTACTAGGTATCACAGATACGCAGTATTTT. It codes for CASNLLGITDTQYF. The rearrangement links TRBV7-2 to TRBJ2-3; a weak D match, TRBD2 (5 bases). The CDR3 is 14 residues long. CDR1 is SGHTA, CDR2 FQGNSA, per germline.

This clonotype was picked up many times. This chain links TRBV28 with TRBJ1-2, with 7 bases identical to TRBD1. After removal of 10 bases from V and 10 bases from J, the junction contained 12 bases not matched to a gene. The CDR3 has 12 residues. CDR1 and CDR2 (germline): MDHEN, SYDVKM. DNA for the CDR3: TGTGCCACCTCACCGGGACAGAGGGACTACACCTTC. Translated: CATSPGQRDYTF.

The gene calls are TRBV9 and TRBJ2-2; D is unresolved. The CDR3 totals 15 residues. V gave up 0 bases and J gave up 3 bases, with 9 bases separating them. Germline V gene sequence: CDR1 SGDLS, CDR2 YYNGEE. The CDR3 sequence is CASSVVAGYTGELFF. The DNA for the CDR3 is TGTGCCAGCAGCGTAGTAGCCGGGTACACCGGGGAGCTGTTTTTT.

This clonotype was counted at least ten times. The CDR3 region is CASSFGPYNEQFF. In DNA, the CDR3 is TGTGCCAGCAGTTTTGGTCCTTACAATGAGCAGTTCTTC. The chain has TRBV27 and TRBJ2-1; unclear D gene. The CDR3 length is 13 residues. Germline CDR1 and CDR2: MNHEY and SMNVEV (reference sequence). With 3 bases removed from V and 4 bases from J, the gap between germline ends came to 7 bases.

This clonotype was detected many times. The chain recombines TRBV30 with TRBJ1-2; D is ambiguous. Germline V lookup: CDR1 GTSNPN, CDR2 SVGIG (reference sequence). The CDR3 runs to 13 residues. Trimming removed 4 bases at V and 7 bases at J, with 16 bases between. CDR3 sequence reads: CAWTLSGLSGYTF. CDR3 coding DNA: TGTGCCTGGACCCTTTCCGGGCTAAGTGGCTACACCTTC.

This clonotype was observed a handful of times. DNA for the CDR3: TGTGCCAGCAGCGGAGCGGGATGGTCCTACAATGAGCAGTTCTTC. Translated: CASSGAGWSYNEQFF. V usage is TRBV5-5 and J usage is TRBJ2-1, with 7 bases fitting TRBD2. CDR3 size: 15 residues. The ends lost 4 bases at V and 1 base at J; junction bases unmatched: 5. Looked up from germline, CDR1 is SGHKS and CDR2 is YYEKEE (reference sequence).

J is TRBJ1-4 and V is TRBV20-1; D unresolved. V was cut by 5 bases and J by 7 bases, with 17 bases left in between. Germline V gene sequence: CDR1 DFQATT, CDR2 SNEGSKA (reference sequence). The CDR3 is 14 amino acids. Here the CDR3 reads CSAQTAEGGEKLFF. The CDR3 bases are TGCAGTGCTCAGACGGCTGAGGGAGGTGAAAAACTGTTTTTT.

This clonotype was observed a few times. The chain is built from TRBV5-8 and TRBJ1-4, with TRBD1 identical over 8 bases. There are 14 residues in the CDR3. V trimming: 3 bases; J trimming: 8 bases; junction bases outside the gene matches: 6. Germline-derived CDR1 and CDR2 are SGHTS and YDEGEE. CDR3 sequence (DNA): TGTGCCAGCAGCTCGGACAGGGTGGAAGAAAAACTGTTTTTT. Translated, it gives CASSSDRVEEKLFF.

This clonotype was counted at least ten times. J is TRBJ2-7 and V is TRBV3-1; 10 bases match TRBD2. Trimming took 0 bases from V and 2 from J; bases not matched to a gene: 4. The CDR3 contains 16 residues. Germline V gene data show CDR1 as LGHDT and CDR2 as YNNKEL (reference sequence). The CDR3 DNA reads TGTGCCAGCAGCCAAGATCTTCTAGCGGGGGCCTACGAGCAGTACTTC. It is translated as CASSQDLLAGAYEQYF.